These 18 T cell receptor beta chains share one sample of origin, sequenced in a study of blood T cell repertoires in COVID-19. TCRdb's table, derived via immunoSEQ multiplex PCR, lists solely in-frame clones and lacks some. The sample has about 490,000 clones, over 75% seen once. What was sequenced was peripheral blood. These TCRs come from a human donor in a cohort sampled during active COVID-19.

The J gene is TRBJ2-5, the V gene TRBV24-1; 7 bases agree with TRBD2. Germline trimming cut 4 bases from V and 5 bases from J; bases unmatched to any gene: 12. This CDR3 spans 16 amino acids. CDR1 and CDR2 (germline): KGHDR, SFDVKD. The CDR3: CATSEYRGTIGETQYF. CDR3 nucleotides: TGTGCCACCAGTGAGTACCGTGGGACTATCGGCGAGACCCAGTACTTC.

The chain combines TRBV28 with TRBJ1-2, with TRBD1 identical over 9 bases. CDR3 length equals 15 residues. V shed 4 bases and J 5 bases; nucleotides not matched to a gene: 8. Germline V gene lookup returns CDR1 MDHEN and CDR2 SYDVKM. CDR3: CASSSLGTGKYGYTF. CDR3 DNA: TGTGCCAGCAGTTCTCTCGGGACAGGGAAATATGGCTACACCTTC.

J is TRBJ1-1 and V is TRBV10-1; TRBD1 agrees at 9 bases. CDR1 and CDR2 from the germline V gene are WNHNN and SYGVQD (reference sequence). The V and J ends lost 9 bases and 0 bases, in that order; junction bases with no gene match: 2. This CDR3 contains 13 residues. The CDR3 sequence: CARQGAMNTEAFF. CDR3 nucleotides: TGCGCCAGACAGGGGGCAATGAACACTGAAGCTTTCTTT.

V gene TRBV28 combines with J gene TRBJ1-2; weak D call: TRBD1 (5 bases). V was clipped by 5 bases and J by 4 bases, with 14 bases between them. Germline V CDR1 and CDR2: MDHEN, SYDVKM. This CDR3 has 14 residues. CDR3 sequence reads: CASSRGGIFYGYTF. CDR3 sequence (DNA): TGTGCCAGCAGTCGCGGGGGGATTTTCTATGGCTACACCTTC.

This sequence joins TRBV27 and TRBJ2-3, with 7 bases that match TRBD2. V was clipped by 5 bases and J by 2 bases; unmatched bases: 25. The CDR3 extends over 21 amino acids. The germline V gene has CDR1 MNHEY and CDR2 SMNVEV (reference sequence). CDR3 region: CASSRGLGGWSYRSHTDTQYF. The CDR3 region has the DNA TGTGCCAGCAGTCGGGGTTTGGGGGGGTGGTCTTATCGATCCCACACAGATACGCAGTATTTT.

J is TRBJ2-5 and V is TRBV7-2; the match to TRBD2 covers 10 bases. There are 15 residues in the CDR3. Germline V gene lookup returns CDR1 SGHTA and CDR2 FQGNSA. The V and J ends lost 5 bases and 1 base, in that order; junction bases with no gene match: 4. The CDR3: CASSQTSGSQETQYF. Written as DNA, the CDR3 is TGTGCCAGCAGCCAGACTAGCGGGTCCCAAGAGACCCAGTACTTC.

V usage is TRBV10-3 and J usage is TRBJ2-7; the match to TRBD1 covers 9 bases. V shed 4 bases, J shed 3 bases, and the junction held 7 bases outside the gene matches. The germline CDR1 and CDR2 sequences are ENHRY and SYGVKD. The CDR3 extends over 15 amino acids. The CDR3 coding sequence is TGTGCCATCAGTGCGGGGACAGGGATCTTCTACGAGCAGTACTTC. This encodes CAISAGTGIFYEQYF.

This clone was observed a few times. The chain joins TRBV30 to TRBJ2-7, with 9 positions matching TRBD1. The V gene's germline CDR1 is GTSNPN and CDR2 SVGIG (reference sequence). V trimming: 3 bases; J trimming: 3 bases; junction bases outside the gene matches: 9. This CDR3 is built from 15 residues. CDR3 protein: CAWRNTGTGSYEQYF. In DNA, the CDR3 is TGTGCCTGGAGAAATACCGGGACAGGGAGCTACGAGCAGTACTTC.

V is TRBV7-9 and J is TRBJ2-7; 9 positions match TRBD1. This CDR3 is built from 15 residues. The germline CDR1 and CDR2 sequences are SEHNR and FQNEAQ (reference sequence). V lost 4 bases and J lost 7; bases outside the gene matches: 11. The CDR3 DNA sequence: TGTGCCAGCAGCTCGTCCGGGACAGGGTTAGAAGAGCAGTACTTC. Amino acids: CASSSSGTGLEEQYF.

The sample holds one count of this clone. The chain uses TRBV27 and TRBJ2-1; TRBD2 agrees at 7 bases. After removal of 2 bases from V and 5 bases from J, the junction contained 9 bases not matched to a gene. The germline gives CDR1 MNHEY, CDR2 SMNVEV (reference sequence). The CDR3 is 16 amino acids. CDR3 residues: CASSLVLSGGNNEQFF. The CDR3 DNA follows: TGTGCCAGCAGTTTAGTCTTGTCGGGGGGAAACAATGAGCAGTTCTTC.

The V gene is TRBV7-6, the J gene TRBJ1-1, with TRBD1 identical over 7 bases. Germline CDR1 and CDR2: SGHVS and FNYEAQ. V trimming: 5 bases; J trimming: 4 bases; junction bases outside the gene matches: 7. The CDR3 extends over 14 amino acids. The CDR3 here is CASSTWTGPTEAFF. The CDR3 DNA follows: TGTGCCAGCAGCACCTGGACAGGCCCCACTGAAGCTTTCTTT.

The chain links TRBV7-9 to TRBJ1-4, with TRBD1 matching over 7 bases. CDR3 length equals 15 residues. V trimming: 1 base; J trimming: 5 bases; junction bases outside the gene matches: 4. Looked up from germline, CDR1 is SEHNR and CDR2 is FQNEAQ (reference sequence). The CDR3 spells CASSLVGGPNEKLFF. DNA for the CDR3: TGTGCCAGCAGCTTAGTAGGGGGCCCCAATGAAAAACTGTTTTTT. Variable domain in full (rest from reference TRBV7-9 and TRBJ1-4): DTGVSQNPRHKITKRGQNVTFRCDPISEHNRLYWYRQTLGQGPEFLTYFQNEAQLEKSRLLSDRFSAERPKGSFSTLEIQRTEQGDSAMYLCASSLVGGPNEKLFFGSGTQLSVL.

Only one count was recorded for this clone. CDR3 nucleotides: TGCGCCAGCACCTTCGCCCCCTCCCCGCGGACAGCGTATGGCTACACCTTC. It specifies CASTFAPSPRTAYGYTF. This sequence joins TRBV5-1 and TRBJ1-2, with a tentative D call TRBD1 (6 bases). V gave up 6 bases and J gave up 5 bases, with 26 bases separating them. Germline CDR1 SGHRS, CDR2 YFSETQ. The CDR3 runs to 17 residues. The variable domain in full, completed from reference TRBV5-1 and TRBJ1-2, reads KAGVTQTPRYLIKTRGQQVTLSCSPISGHRSVSWYQQTPGQGLQFLFEYFSETQRNKGNFPGRFSGRQFSNSRSEMNVSTLELGDSALYLCASTFAPSPRTAYGYTFGSGTRLTVV.

The chain uses TRBV30 and TRBJ2-2; D call uncertain. The ends were cut back, 3 bases at V and 3 bases at J, with 11 bases in the middle. The germline V gene has CDR1 GTSNPN and CDR2 SVGIG (reference sequence). The CDR3 sequence is 14 residues long. CDR3 sequence (DNA): TGTGCCTGGAGAATGCAAAGAGACACCGGGGAGCTGTTTTTT. This translates into CAWRMQRDTGELFF.

The rearrangement uses TRBV30 and TRBJ2-7, with a tentative D call TRBD2 (7 bases). Trimming cost V 3 bases and J 3 bases, with 15 bases left between them. Looked up from germline, CDR1 is GTSNPN and CDR2 is SVGIG (reference sequence). This CDR3 has 14 residues. The CDR3 loop reads CAWRSAGAGYEQYF. CDR3 bases: TGTGCCTGGAGGTCGGCGGGGGCGGGCTACGAGCAGTACTTC.

The V gene is TRBV19, the J gene TRBJ1-2; D might be TRBD1 (6 bases). V lost 3 bases and J 4 bases, leaving 15 bases between the germline ends. Germline assignment: CDR1 LNHDA and CDR2 SQIVND (reference sequence). This CDR3 contains 15 residues. DNA of the CDR3: TGTGCCAGTAGTATTTCAACAGGGCTACCCTATGGCTACACCTTC. The encoded protein is CASSISTGLPYGYTF.

V gene TRBV5-6 combines with J gene TRBJ1-4; 7 bases are shared with TRBD1. Per germline, CDR1 SGHDT and CDR2 YYEEEE. J was trimmed by 4 bases and V by 2 bases; bases with no gene match: 8. The CDR3 is made up of 16 amino acids. CDR3 DNA sequence: TGTGCCAGCAGCTTCCTGACAGGGAACTATAATGAAAAACTGTTTTTT. Amino acid sequence: CASSFLTGNYNEKLFF. Full variable domain (remainder filled in from reference TRBV5-6 and TRBJ1-4): DAGVTQSPTHLIKTRGQQVTLRCSPKSGHDTVSWYQQALGQGPQFIFQYYEEEERQRGNFPDRFSGHQFPNYSSELNVNALLLGDSALYLCASSFLTGNYNEKLFFGSGTQLSVL.

The V and J genes are TRBV30 and TRBJ2-7, with 7 bases lining up with TRBD2. The germline gives CDR1 GTSNPN, CDR2 SVGIG (reference sequence). This CDR3 has 17 residues. Losses at the gene ends were 1 base for V and 7 bases for J; bases not matched to a gene: 19. CDR3 DNA: TGTGCCTGGAGTGCCCTTGACCTAGCGGAGAACCTGGGAGAGCAGTACTTC. Translation gives CAWSALDLAENLGEQYF.